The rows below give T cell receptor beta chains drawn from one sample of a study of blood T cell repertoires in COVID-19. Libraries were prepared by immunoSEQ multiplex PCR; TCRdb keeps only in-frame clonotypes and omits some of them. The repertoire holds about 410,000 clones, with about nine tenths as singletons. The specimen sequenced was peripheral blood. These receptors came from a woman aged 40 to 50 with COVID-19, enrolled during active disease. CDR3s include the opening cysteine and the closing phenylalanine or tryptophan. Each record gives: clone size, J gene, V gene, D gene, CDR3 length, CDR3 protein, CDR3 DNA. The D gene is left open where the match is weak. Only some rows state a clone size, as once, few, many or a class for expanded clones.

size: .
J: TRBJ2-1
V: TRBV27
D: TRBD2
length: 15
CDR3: CASSLQAGTYNEQFF
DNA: TGTGCCAGCAGTTTACAAGCGGGGACCTACAATGAGCAGTTCTTC

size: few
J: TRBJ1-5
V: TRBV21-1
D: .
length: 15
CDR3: CASSNWDSPHQPQHF
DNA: TGTGCCAGCAGCAATTGGGACAGCCCTCATCAGCCCCAGCATTTT

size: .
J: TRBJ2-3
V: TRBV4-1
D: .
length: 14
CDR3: CASSQVQSADTQYF
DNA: TGCGCCAGCAGCCAAGTCCAATCGGCAGATACGCAGTATTTT

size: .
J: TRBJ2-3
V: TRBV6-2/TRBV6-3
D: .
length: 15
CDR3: CASSSLRDFTDTQYF
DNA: TGTGCCAGCAGTTCCCTCCGGGACTTCACAGATACGCAGTATTTT

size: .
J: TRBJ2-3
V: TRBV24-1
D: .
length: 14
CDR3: CATSVPGPIDTQYF
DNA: TGTGCCACCAGTGTACCGGGTCCCATCGATACGCAGTATTTT

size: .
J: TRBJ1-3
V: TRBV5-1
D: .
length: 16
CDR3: CASSKTNTGYGNTIYF
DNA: TGCGCCAGCAGCAAAACGAACACAGGGTACGGAAACACCATATATTTT

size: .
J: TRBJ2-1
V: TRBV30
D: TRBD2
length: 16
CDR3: CAWSGPAGDVYNEQFF
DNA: TGTGCCTGGAGTGGTCCAGCGGGGGACGTCTACAATGAGCAGTTCTTC

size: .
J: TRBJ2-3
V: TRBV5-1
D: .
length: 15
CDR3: CASSLVLGSPDTQYF
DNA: TGCGCCAGCAGCTTGGTTCTTGGGAGTCCAGATACGCAGTATTTT

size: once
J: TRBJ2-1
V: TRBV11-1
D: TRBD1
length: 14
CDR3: CASSRGQGSYEQFF
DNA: TGTGCCAGCAGCCGCGGACAGGGTAGCTATGAGCAGTTCTTC

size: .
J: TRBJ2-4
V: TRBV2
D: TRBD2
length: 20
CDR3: CASSVFSGSVLNLAKNIQYF
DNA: TGTGCCAGCAGTGTCTTTAGCGGGAGCGTTCTTAACCTAGCCAAAAACATTCAGTACTTC

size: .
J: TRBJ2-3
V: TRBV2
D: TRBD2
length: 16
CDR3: CASGAYSGTSTDTQYF
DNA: TGTGCCAGCGGAGCCTATAGCGGGACTAGCACAGATACGCAGTATTTT

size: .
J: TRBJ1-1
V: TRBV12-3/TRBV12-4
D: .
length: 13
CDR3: CASTAVLSSEAFF
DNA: TGTGCCAGCACCGCGGTCCTCAGTTCCGAAGCTTTCTTT

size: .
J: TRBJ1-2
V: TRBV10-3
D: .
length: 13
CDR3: CAIKPGTMSGYTF
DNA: TGTGCCATCAAACCCGGTACGATGAGCGGCTACACCTTC

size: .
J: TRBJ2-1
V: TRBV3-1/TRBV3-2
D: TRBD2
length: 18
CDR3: CASSQGLAGGYRHNEQFF
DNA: TGTGCCAGCAGCCAGGGACTAGCGGGGGGATATAGGCACAATGAGCAGTTCTTC

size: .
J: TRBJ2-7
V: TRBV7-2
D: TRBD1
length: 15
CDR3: CASSSGTGNPYEQYF
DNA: TGTGCCAGCAGCTCTGGGACAGGGAACCCCTACGAGCAGTACTTC

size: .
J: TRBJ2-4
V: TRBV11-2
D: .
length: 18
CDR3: CASSLPSDSSVAKNIQYF
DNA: TGTGCCAGCAGCCTTCCCTCAGACTCATCCGTAGCCAAAAACATTCAGTACTTC

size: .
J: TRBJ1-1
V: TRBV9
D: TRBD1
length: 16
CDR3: CASSGTGGGPNTEAFF
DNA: TGTGCCAGCAGCGGAACAGGGGGCGGGCCGAACACTGAAGCTTTCTTT

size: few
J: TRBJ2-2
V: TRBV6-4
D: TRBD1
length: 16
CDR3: CASSSYPGGNTGELFF
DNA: TGTGCCAGCAGTAGCTATCCAGGGGGGAACACCGGGGAGCTGTTTTTT

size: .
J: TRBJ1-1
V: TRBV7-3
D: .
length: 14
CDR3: CASSQRTGDTEAFF
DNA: TGTGCCAGCAGCCAAAGAACAGGCGACACTGAAGCTTTCTTT

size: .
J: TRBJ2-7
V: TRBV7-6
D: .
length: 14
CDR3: CASSLDGQGYEQYF
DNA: TGTGCCAGCAGCTTAGACGGGCAGGGCTACGAGCAGTACTTC

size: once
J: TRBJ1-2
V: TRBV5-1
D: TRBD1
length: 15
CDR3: CASGGSGQGLDGYTF
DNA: TGCGCCAGCGGTGGATCGGGACAGGGGTTGGATGGCTACACCTTC

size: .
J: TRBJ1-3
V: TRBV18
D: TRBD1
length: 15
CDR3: CASSTDRVFGNTIYF
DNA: TGTGCCAGCTCAACCGACAGGGTATTTGGAAACACCATATATTTT

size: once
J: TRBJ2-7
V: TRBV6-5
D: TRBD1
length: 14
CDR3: CASSYHTDRGEQYF
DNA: TGTGCCAGCAGTTACCACACGGACAGGGGCGAGCAGTACTTC

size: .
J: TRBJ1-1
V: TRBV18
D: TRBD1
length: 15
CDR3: CASSQRDRGDTEAFF
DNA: TGTGCCAGCTCACAGCGAGACAGGGGAGACACTGAAGCTTTCTTT

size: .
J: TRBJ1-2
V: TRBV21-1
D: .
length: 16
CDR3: CASTPSQGAQEIRYTF
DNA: TGTGCCAGCACCCCCTCTCAGGGGGCGCAAGAGATCCGCTACACCTTC

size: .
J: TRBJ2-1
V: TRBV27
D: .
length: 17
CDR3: CASSLLTEEGGYNEQFF
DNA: TGTGCCAGCAGTTTGTTGACCGAGGAGGGGGGGTACAATGAGCAGTTCTTC

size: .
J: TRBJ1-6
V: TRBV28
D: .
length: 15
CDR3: CASSPRGEYGSPLHF
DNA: TGTGCCAGCAGCCCTAGGGGTGAATATGGCTCACCCCTCCACTTT

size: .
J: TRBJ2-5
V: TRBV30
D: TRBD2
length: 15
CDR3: CAWSLGLAGEETQYF
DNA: TGTGCCTGGAGTTTGGGACTAGCGGGAGAAGAGACCCAGTACTTC

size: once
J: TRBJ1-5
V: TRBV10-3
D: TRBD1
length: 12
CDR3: CATGQENQPQHF
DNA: TGTGCCACCGGACAGGAGAATCAGCCCCAGCATTTT

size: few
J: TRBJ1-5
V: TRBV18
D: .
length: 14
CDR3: CASSPGGRDQPQHF
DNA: TGTGCCAGCTCACCCGGGGGGCGGGATCAGCCCCAGCATTTT

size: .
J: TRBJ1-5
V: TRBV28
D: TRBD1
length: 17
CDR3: CASTHSGQRFSNQPQHF
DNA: TGTGCCAGCACACACTCGGGACAGAGATTTAGCAATCAGCCCCAGCATTTT

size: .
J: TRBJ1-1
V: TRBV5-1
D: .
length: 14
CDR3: CASSSGRGNTEAFF
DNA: TGCGCCAGCAGCTCTGGCAGGGGGAACACTGAAGCTTTCTTT

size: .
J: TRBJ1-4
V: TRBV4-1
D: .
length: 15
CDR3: CASSQVSPKQEKLFF
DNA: TGCGCCAGCAGCCAAGTATCCCCAAAACAGGAAAAACTGTTTTTT

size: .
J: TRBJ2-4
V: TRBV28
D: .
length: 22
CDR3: CASSLKSRGAHSIGIAKNIQYF
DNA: TGTGCCAGCAGTTTAAAGAGCCGGGGGGCCCACTCGATCGGTATAGCCAAAAACATTCAGTACTTC

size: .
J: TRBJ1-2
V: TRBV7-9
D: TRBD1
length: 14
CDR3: CASSPTTGFYGYTF
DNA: TGTGCCAGCAGCCCGACGACAGGGTTCTATGGCTACACCTTC

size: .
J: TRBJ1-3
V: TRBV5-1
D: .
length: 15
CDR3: CASSQSRAGGNTIYF
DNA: TGCGCCAGCAGCCAAAGTCGGGCGGGAGGAAACACCATATATTTT

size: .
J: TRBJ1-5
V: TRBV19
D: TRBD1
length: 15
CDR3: CASSTQGARNQPQHF
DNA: TGTGCCAGTAGTACACAGGGGGCCAGGAATCAGCCCCAGCATTTT

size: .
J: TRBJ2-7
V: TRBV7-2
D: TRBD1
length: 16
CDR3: CASSFMDRWFLSEQYF
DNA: TGTGCCAGCAGCTTTATGGACAGGTGGTTTTTAAGCGAGCAGTACTTC

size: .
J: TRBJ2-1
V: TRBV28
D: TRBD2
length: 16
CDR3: CASSYRTSGTYNEQFF
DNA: TGTGCCAGCAGTTATAGGACTAGCGGGACCTACAATGAGCAGTTCTTC

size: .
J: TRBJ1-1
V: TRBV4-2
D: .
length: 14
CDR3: CASSQDRVNTEAFF
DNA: TGTGCCAGCAGCCAAGACCGAGTGAACACTGAAGCTTTCTTT

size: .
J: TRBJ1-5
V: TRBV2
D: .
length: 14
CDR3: CASSEIRVNQPQHF
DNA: TGTGCCAGCAGTGAGATCAGGGTTAATCAGCCCCAGCATTTT

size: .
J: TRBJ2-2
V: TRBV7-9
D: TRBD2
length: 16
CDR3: CASSFKAGGPTGELFF
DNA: TGTGCCAGCAGCTTTAAAGCGGGAGGGCCCACCGGGGAGCTGTTTTTT

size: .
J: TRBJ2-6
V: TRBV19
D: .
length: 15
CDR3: CASSTSGPGANVLTF
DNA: TGTGCCAGTAGCACATCGGGTCCTGGGGCCAACGTCCTGACTTTC

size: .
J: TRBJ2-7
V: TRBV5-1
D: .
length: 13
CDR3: CASSLVEGFEQYF
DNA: TGCGCCAGCAGCTTGGTGGAGGGGTTCGAGCAGTACTTC

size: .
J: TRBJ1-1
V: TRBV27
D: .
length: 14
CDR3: CASRSQGRNTEAFF
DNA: TGTGCCAGCAGGAGTCAGGGGCGAAACACTGAAGCTTTCTTT

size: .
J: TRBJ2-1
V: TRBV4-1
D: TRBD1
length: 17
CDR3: CASSPDLDRVSYNEQFF
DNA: TGCGCCAGCAGCCCTGACCTGGACAGGGTAAGCTACAATGAGCAGTTCTTC